Listed below are T cell receptor beta chains from one sample, sequenced in a study of cytomegalovirus exposure and HLA in healthy donors. Here immunoSEQ multiplex PCR was the method, and the copy in TCRdb shows in-frame clones only, minus some. The profile shows about 140,000 clones, approximately 78% of them singletons. The sequencing input was PBMCs. Source of these receptors: a man aged 18 to 30 in good health and CMV-seropositive. CDR3s include the opening cysteine and the closing phenylalanine or tryptophan. Fields, in order: J gene, clone size, V gene, D gene, CDR3 protein, CDR3 DNA. The D gene is left open where the match is weak. A clone size is listed for some rows: how often the clone was seen (once, few, many), or a class if it is expanded.

J: TRBJ2-5
size: NA
V: TRBV5-1
D: NA
CDR3: CASSLGQLQETQYF
DNA: TGCGCCAGCAGCTTGGGACAGCTACAAGAGACCCAGTACTTC

J: TRBJ2-7
size: NA
V: TRBV5-6
D: TRBD2
CDR3: CASSLGGRPYEQYF
DNA: TGTGCCAGCAGCTTGGGCGGGAGGCCGTACGAGCAGTACTTC

J: TRBJ2-2
size: NA
V: TRBV2
D: TRBD1
CDR3: CASSAGGEGGELFF
DNA: TGTGCCAGCAGTGCAGGGGGCGAGGGCGGGGAGCTGTTTTTT

J: TRBJ2-5
size: NA
V: TRBV4-1
D: NA
CDR3: CASSQGLRGKAGTQYF
DNA: TGCGCCAGCAGCCAGGGACTCCGAGGGAAGGCGGGGACCCAGTACTTC

J: TRBJ1-4
size: NA
V: TRBV30
D: NA
CDR3: CAWGRDGNEKLFF
DNA: TGTGCCTGGGGCCGGGATGGGAACGAAAAGCTGTTTTTT

J: TRBJ2-7
size: NA
V: TRBV7-9
D: TRBD2
CDR3: CASSGLRGGSSSYEQYF
DNA: TGTGCCAGCAGCGGCCTTCGGGGCGGGAGCAGCTCCTACGAGCAGTACTTC

J: TRBJ2-7
size: few
V: TRBV27
D: TRBD1
CDR3: CASADRGYEQYF
DNA: TGTGCCAGCGCGGACAGGGGGTACGAGCAGTACTTC

J: TRBJ1-1
size: NA
V: TRBV15
D: NA
CDR3: CATSRVVNTEAFF
DNA: TGTGCCACCAGCAGAGTAGTTAACACTGAAGCTTTCTTT

J: TRBJ2-1
size: NA
V: TRBV2
D: NA
CDR3: CASSEALPSRQFF
DNA: TGTGCCAGCAGTGAAGCGCTACCTAGCAGGCAGTTCTTC

J: TRBJ1-1
size: NA
V: TRBV5-8
D: TRBD1
CDR3: CASSLEYRGDTEAFF
DNA: TGTGCCAGCAGCTTGGAGTACAGGGGGGACACTGAAGCTTTCTTT

J: TRBJ1-1
size: NA
V: TRBV19
D: TRBD1
CDR3: CASSPHSTGVTEAFF
DNA: TGTGCCAGTAGTCCTCATTCCACAGGGGTTACTGAAGCTTTCTTT

J: TRBJ1-4
size: NA
V: TRBV27
D: NA
CDR3: CASSPLAAGFEKLFF
DNA: TGTGCCAGCAGTCCGCTCGCGGCAGGGTTCGAAAAACTGTTTTTT

J: TRBJ2-2
size: NA
V: TRBV27
D: NA
CDR3: CASSLAAATNTGELFF
DNA: TGTGCCAGCAGTTTAGCTGCGGCGACGAACACCGGGGAGCTGTTTTTT

J: TRBJ2-1
size: NA
V: TRBV27
D: NA
CDR3: CASSPDRGSGQFF
DNA: TGTGCCAGCAGTCCGGACAGAGGGTCCGGGCAGTTCTTC

J: TRBJ1-2
size: NA
V: TRBV9
D: TRBD1
CDR3: CASSETSGTGTNYGYTF
DNA: TGTGCCAGCAGCGAAACAAGCGGGACAGGTACTAACTATGGCTACACCTTC

J: TRBJ2-7
size: NA
V: TRBV5-8
D: TRBD1
CDR3: CASSRTGSNSYEQYF
DNA: TGTGCCAGCAGCCGGACAGGGTCGAACTCCTACGAGCAGTACTTC

J: TRBJ2-2
size: NA
V: TRBV5-1
D: NA
CDR3: CASSGAGRGDLGELFF
DNA: TGCGCCAGCAGCGGGGCCGGCAGGGGCGATCTCGGGGAGCTGTTTTTT

J: TRBJ2-3
size: NA
V: TRBV10-1
D: NA
CDR3: CASNSLHHSSTDTQYF
DNA: TGCGCCAGCAACAGCCTACACCATTCTAGCACAGATACGCAGTATTTT

J: TRBJ1-2
size: NA
V: TRBV5-1
D: NA
CDR3: CASSPTLGAEYGYTF
DNA: TGCGCCAGCAGCCCCACTCTAGGGGCAGAATATGGCTACACCTTC

J: TRBJ1-1
size: NA
V: TRBV5-1
D: TRBD1
CDR3: CASSSPLQTGGFQTTEAFF
DNA: TGCGCCAGCAGCTCGCCCTTACAGACAGGGGGGTTTCAGACCACTGAAGCTTTCTTT

J: TRBJ1-1
size: once
V: TRBV4-1
D: TRBD1
CDR3: CASRKGAMNTEAFF
DNA: TGCGCCAGCAGGAAGGGGGCCATGAACACTGAAGCTTTCTTT

J: TRBJ2-7
size: NA
V: TRBV2
D: NA
CDR3: CASSDRPGVGYEQYF
DNA: TGTGCCAGCAGTGATAGGCCGGGAGTAGGCTACGAGCAGTACTTC

J: TRBJ2-5
size: NA
V: TRBV5-4
D: TRBD2
CDR3: CASSLDVIAGQETQYF
DNA: TGTGCCAGCAGCTTGGACGTTATAGCGGGACAAGAGACCCAGTACTTC

J: TRBJ2-1
size: few
V: TRBV6-5
D: NA
CDR3: CASSYYSSSYNEQFF
DNA: TGTGCCAGCAGTTACTACAGCAGCTCCTACAATGAGCAGTTCTTC

J: TRBJ2-2
size: NA
V: TRBV5-1
D: TRBD1
CDR3: CASSFTAGQGANTGELFF
DNA: TGCGCCAGCAGCTTCACCGCGGGGCAGGGGGCAAACACCGGGGAGCTGTTTTTT

J: TRBJ2-1
size: few
V: TRBV11-3
D: TRBD2
CDR3: CASSPGFREGYNEQFF
DNA: TGTGCCAGCAGTCCTGGTTTCCGGGAGGGTTACAATGAGCAGTTCTTC